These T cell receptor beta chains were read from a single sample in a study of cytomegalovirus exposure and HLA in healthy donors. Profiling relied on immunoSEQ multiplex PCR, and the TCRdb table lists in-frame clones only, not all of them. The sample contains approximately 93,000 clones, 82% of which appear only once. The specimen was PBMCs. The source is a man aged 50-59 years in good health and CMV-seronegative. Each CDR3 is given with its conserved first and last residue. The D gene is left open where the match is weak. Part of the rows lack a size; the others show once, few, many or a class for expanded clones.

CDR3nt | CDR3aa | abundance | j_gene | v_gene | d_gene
TGCAGCGTAGGGACAGGGGGGTCCTATGGCTACACCTTC | CSVGTGGSYGYTF | few | TRBJ1-2 | TRBV29-1 | TRBD1
TGTGCCAGCAGCCGCGCCGGGACAAGAAATCAGCCCCAGCATTTT | CASSRAGTRNQPQHF | - | TRBJ1-5 | TRBV27 | -
TGTGCCAGCAGTCCCGCGACGGGGGTCCCCACAGATACGCAGTATTTT | CASSPATGVPTDTQYF | once | TRBJ2-3 | TRBV11-2 | -
TGTGCCAGCAGCTTCTCCAGGGGCCCTAACTATGGCTACACCTTC | CASSFSRGPNYGYTF | - | TRBJ1-2 | TRBV7-9 | -
TGTGCCAGCACCCACGGGGGGGGGCACGCAGATACGCAGTATTTT | CASTHGGGHADTQYF | - | TRBJ2-3 | TRBV6-5 | TRBD2
TGTGCCTGGAGTAACCTCGGACCGCGGGAGGGCTACACCTTC | CAWSNLGPREGYTF | once | TRBJ1-2 | TRBV30 | -
TGTGCCAGCAGCTTGTTCGGGGACACCGGGGAGCTGTTTTTT | CASSLFGDTGELFF | - | TRBJ2-2 | TRBV7-9 | -
TGTGCCATCAGTGAGTCAGGGGGGGCAGATTACAATGAGCAGTTCTTC | CAISESGGADYNEQFF | - | TRBJ2-1 | TRBV10-3 | -
TGTGCCAGTTCCCGTTTAGACTACACAGATACGCAGTATTTT | CASSRLDYTDTQYF | - | TRBJ2-3 | TRBV6-5 | -
TGCAGCGTTGACAGGGGAAATGAGCAGTTCTTC | CSVDRGNEQFF | - | TRBJ2-1 | TRBV29-1 | -
TGTGCCAGCAGCCGCTCACTAACAGATACGCAGTATTTT | CASSRSLTDTQYF | - | TRBJ2-3 | TRBV14 | -
TGTGCCAGCAGCCCGATACTCCGGACTGGAGAGACCCAGTACTTC | CASSPILRTGETQYF | - | TRBJ2-5 | TRBV5-6 | -
TGCGCCAGCAGCTTGGCAGGCGAATCCACCGGGGAGCTGTTTTTT | CASSLAGESTGELFF | - | TRBJ2-2 | TRBV5-1 | -
TGTGCCAGCAGCTTAGAAACAGCAACTAATGAAAAACTGTTTTTT | CASSLETATNEKLFF | - | TRBJ1-4 | TRBV7-8 | -
TGCGCCAGCAGCTTGACTTCCCTTAGCGGTAGAACCGGGGAGCTGTTTTTT | CASSLTSLSGRTGELFF | - | TRBJ2-2 | TRBV5-1 | -
TGTGCCAGCCGCGATCAGGTGGGCTCCTACGAGCAGTACTTC | CASRDQVGSYEQYF | - | TRBJ2-7 | TRBV6-5 | -
TGCGCCAGCAGCCAGGAGACAGGGATAGGGGGCAATCAGCCCCAGCATTTT | CASSQETGIGGNQPQHF | - | TRBJ1-5 | TRBV4-1 | TRBD1
TGTGCCACCAGCAGAGGCCTAGCGGGAGGCCCCACGTTCTTC | CATSRGLAGGPTFF | - | TRBJ2-1 | TRBV15 | TRBD2
TGTGCCAGCAGCGTAGGGACGGGAGTCTTCAACGAGCAGTACTTC | CASSVGTGVFNEQYF | - | TRBJ2-7 | TRBV9 | -
TGTGCCAGCAGCTTACCCGGTCCGGGCACTGAAGCTTTCTTT | CASSLPGPGTEAFF | - | TRBJ1-1 | TRBV7-6 | -